This TCR beta chain was recovered during a study of beta chain features in type 1 diabetes. The ends were cut back, 5 bases at V and 0 bases at J, with 9 bases in the middle. The germline gives CDR1 MRHNA, CDR2 SNTAGT. The CDR3 runs 14 residues. The sequenced template was cDNA made from the entire isolated RNA. Generated by immunoSEQ multiplex PCR, the TCRdb table keeps only in-frame clones and is missing some. This table holds some 640,000 clones, over 11% found once. The study, taken as a whole, reports: Within each of all four CD4+ subsets, Type 1 diabetes patients had TCRB CDR3s that were moderately but significantly shorter.

As to this clone: Antigen: not known.

The sequence was obtained from a man aged 18 to 29 with type 1 diabetes. This rearrangement joins TRBV6-4 to TRBJ2-3; tentative D call: TRBD1 (6 bases). What was sequenced was naive CD4+ T cells from blood. The CDR3 here is CASSPTGSTDTQYF. The CDR3 DNA reads TGTGCCAGCAGTCCAACAGGGAGCACAGATACGCAGTATTTT.